This TCR beta chain was found in a study of early T cells in non-severe SARS-CoV-2 infection. TCRdb re-called the 5' RACE reads through MiXCR, storing one row per CDR3 protein. The sample shows tens of thousands of distinct CDR3 sequences, less than 9.5% of them seen only once. The V gene's germline CDR1 is SGHRS and CDR2 YFSETQ. With V trimmed by 4 bases and J by 4 bases, 9 bases remained unmatched. This CDR3 is built from 17 residues. The receptor was isolated from an adult who was a healthcare worker with PCR-confirmed SARS-CoV-2 infection or an uninfected control (not recorded which). The sample consisted of whole blood. The rearrangement joins TRBV5-1 to TRBJ2-5; TRBD2 matches at 14 bases. The CDR3 reads CASSPWTSGRLVETQYF. CDR3 in DNA: TGCGCCAGCAGCCCCTGGACTAGCGGGAGGTTGGTAGAGACCCAGTACTTC.